This is a list of T cell receptor beta chains from one sample in a study of T cells in Graves' hyperthyroidism and ophthalmopathy. MiXCR, run by TCRdb on the multiplex PCR reads, gives a single entry per CDR3 protein. Here the sample spans a few hundred thousand distinct CDR3 sequences, 15% to 18% being singletons. The material sequenced was blood. All receptors derive from a young woman with Graves' hyperthyroidism that later progressed to Graves' ophthalmopathy. The CDR3 runs from the conserved cysteine through the conserved F or W. A D gene is named only where the DNA matches it firmly. Clone size is not always given. Where it is, it says once, few, many or a class for expanded clones.

j_call clone_size cdr3_length v_call d_call cdr3_aa cdr3_nt
TRBJ1-2 few 15 TRBV20-1 - CSARDGPRGDYGYTF TGCAGTGCTAGAGATGGGCCGAGGGGTGACTATGGCTACACCTTC
TRBJ2-3 few 16 TRBV9 TRBD2 CASSVEDSGNSDTQYF TGTGCCAGCAGCGTAGAGGATAGCGGGAATTCAGATACGCAGTATTTT
TRBJ2-5 - 13 TRBV20-1 - CSAPRELRETQYF TGCAGTGCTCCCAGGGAATTGCGAGAGACCCAGTACTTC
TRBJ2-3 many 16 TRBV28 - CASSFAGMGSTDTQYF TGTGCCAGCAGTTTCGCAGGGATGGGTAGCACAGATACGCAGTATTTT
TRBJ2-7 many 13 TRBV2 - CASIPTAPYEQYF TGTGCCAGCATTCCCACAGCCCCCTACGAGCAGTACTTC
TRBJ2-2 few 16 TRBV7-3 TRBD2 CASSSTSGNNTGELFF TGTGCCAGCAGCTCCACTAGCGGGAACAACACCGGGGAGCTGTTTTTT
TRBJ2-7 many 14 TRBV6-5 - CASSYSSDLYEQYF TGTGCCAGCAGTTACTCCTCCGATCTCTACGAGCAGTACTTC
TRBJ1-2 many 13 TRBV28 - CASRTSLYYGYTF TGTGCCAGCAGGACAAGCCTCTACTATGGCTACACCTTC
TRBJ2-7 - 14 TRBV28 - CASTPYGTYYEQYF TGTGCCAGCACCCCCTATGGGACCTACTACGAGCAGTACTTC
TRBJ2-1 many 15 TRBV2 TRBD1 CATTSREGQYNEQFF TGTGCCACGACCAGCAGAGAGGGACAGTACAATGAGCAGTTCTTC
TRBJ1-2 many 17 TRBV2 - CASSESPTKRINYGYTF TGTGCCAGCAGTGAATCCCCAACAAAGAGAATAAATTATGGCTACACCTTC
TRBJ1-2 many 15 TRBV6-1 - CASSDEGLRYYGYTF TGTGCCAGCAGTGATGAGGGCCTCCGCTACTATGGCTACACCTTC
TRBJ2-5 many 15 TRBV7-9 - CASSSPSDRQETQYF TGTGCCAGCAGCTCCCCTTCCGACAGACAAGAGACCCAGTACTTC
TRBJ2-1 few 14 TRBV4-1 - CASSQGFTYNEQLF TGCGCCAGCAGCCAAGGGTTTACCTACAATGAGCAGCTCTTC
TRBJ2-5 many 15 TRBV7-2 - CASSSRARGQETQYF TGTGCCAGCAGCTCCAGGGCCCGGGGGCAAGAGACCCAGTACTTC
TRBJ1-2 - 14 TRBV20-1 - CSASLGGGAGGYTF TGCAGTGCTAGTCTTGGAGGGGGGGCCGGCGGCTACACCTTC
TRBJ2-7 - 12 TRBV20-1 TRBD2 CSGRGGPYEQYF TGCAGTGGGCGCGGGGGGCCCTACGAGCAGTACTTC
TRBJ2-7 - 14 TRBV30 TRBD1 CAWSGRTGVGEQYF TGTGCCTGGAGTGGAAGGACAGGGGTTGGCGAGCAGTACTTC
TRBJ1-5 few 15 TRBV30 - CAWSVRRGWDQPQHF TGTGCCTGGAGTGTACGGCGGGGGTGGGATCAGCCCCAGCATTTT
TRBJ1-1 many 15 TRBV18 TRBD1 CASSPRQGDKAEAFF TGTGCCAGCTCCCCAAGACAGGGGGATAAGGCTGAAGCTTTCTTT
TRBJ1-5 - 16 TRBV7-2 - CASRRESGGGNQPQHF TGTGCCAGCAGGAGGGAATCCGGTGGGGGAAATCAGCCCCAGCATTTT
TRBJ2-3 many 12 TRBV24-1 - CATSDSGDTQYF TGTGCCACCAGTGATTCGGGGGATACGCAGTATTTT
TRBJ2-7 many 13 TRBV28 - CASSSPLVHEQYF TGTGCCAGCAGCTCACCCCTAGTTCACGAGCAGTACTTC
TRBJ1-2 - 14 TRBV13 - CASSLGQVNYGYTF TGTGCCAGCAGCTTAGGACAGGTCAACTATGGCTACACCTTC
TRBJ2-3 many 16 TRBV12-3/TRBV12-4 TRBD2 CASSRRLAASTDTQYF TGTGCCAGCAGTCGAAGGCTAGCGGCCAGCACAGATACGCAGTATTTT
TRBJ2-1 many 16 TRBV5-5 - CASSFLRGAAYNEQFF TGTGCCAGCAGCTTTTTGAGGGGTGCTGCCTACAATGAGCAGTTCTTC
TRBJ2-5 many 15 TRBV7-3 TRBD1 CASSLRQGGTETQYF TGTGCCAGCAGCCTACGACAGGGGGGGACAGAGACCCAGTACTTC
TRBJ2-5 once 16 TRBV6-2/TRBV6-3 - CASSYRQRQMGETQYF TGTGCCAGCAGCTACCGACAGAGACAGATGGGGGAGACCCAGTACTTC
TRBJ2-3 many 15 TRBV2 - CASRATGWDTDTQYF TGTGCCAGCAGAGCGACAGGATGGGACACAGATACGCAGTATTTT
TRBJ1-3 few 14 TRBV9 - CASSVADRGNTIYF TGTGCCAGCAGCGTAGCAGACAGGGGAAACACCATATATTTT
TRBJ2-3 many 16 TRBV7-9 TRBD2 CASSFLAGGLTDTQYF TGTGCCAGCAGCTTCCTAGCGGGAGGCCTCACAGATACGCAGTATTTT
TRBJ1-5 many 13 TRBV30 - CAWSAGFNQPQHF TGTGCCTGGAGCGCGGGGTTCAATCAGCCCCAGCATTTT
TRBJ2-3 many 14 TRBV28 - CAWSVARETYTQYF TGTGCGTGGTCGGTAGCGAGGGAAACATATACGCAGTATTTT
TRBJ2-5 - 15 TRBV5-5 TRBD2 CASSGRLAGVETQYF TGTGCCAGCAGCGGCCGACTAGCGGGAGTCGAGACCCAGTACTTC
TRBJ1-2 many 14 TRBV2 - CASSEVVGNYGYTF TGTGCCAGCAGTGAAGTGGTCGGAAACTATGGCTACACCTTC
TRBJ1-1 once 13 TRBV20-1 TRBD1 CSARDFRGLEAFF TGCAGTGCTAGAGATTTTAGGGGGCTCGAAGCTTTCTTT
TRBJ2-5 many 11 TRBV2 - CASSEEGTQYF TGTGCCAGCAGTGAGGAAGGGACCCAGTACTTC
TRBJ1-6 many 19 TRBV27 TRBD1 CASSLSPSPTGGYNSPLHF TGTGCCAGCAGTTTATCGCCCTCTCCTACAGGGGGGTATAATTCACCCCTCCACTTT
TRBJ1-1 - 13 TRBV27 - CSSSWDRIAEAFF TGTTCCAGCAGTTGGGACCGAATCGCTGAAGCTTTCTTT
TRBJ2-7 many 15 TRBV29-1 TRBD2 CSVITSGRGSYEQYF TGCAGCGTCATAACTAGCGGGAGAGGATCCTACGAGCAGTACTTC
TRBJ2-3 many 15 TRBV29-1 - CSVESVQPRTDTQYF TGCAGCGTTGAGTCGGTTCAACCACGCACAGATACGCAGTATTTT
TRBJ1-4 many 15 TRBV7-9 - CASSLPNRVHEKLFF TGTGCCAGCAGCTTGCCAAATCGGGTTCATGAAAAACTGTTTTTT
TRBJ2-7 many 16 TRBV28 - CASSDSPPFSSYEQYF TGTGCCAGCAGCGACAGTCCGCCTTTTAGCTCCTACGAGCAGTACTTC
TRBJ2-1 - 17 TRBV6-1 TRBD2 CASRLTGTSGRDNEQFF TGTGCCAGCAGACTAACCGGGACTAGCGGGAGGGACAATGAGCAGTTCTTC